This T cell receptor (beta chain) was retrieved from a study of T cell responses to AZD1222 COVID-19 vaccine. Study-wide findings and caveats: Only five or six AZD1222 recipients tested seropositive at baseline.

In the case of this clone: The antigen remains unidentified.

Measured with immunoSEQ multiplex PCR; TCRdb has only the in-frame clones, and not every one. This table holds about 67,000 clones, roughly 85% found once. The sequence was obtained from an adult who received the AZD1222 COVID-19 vaccine. The material was peripheral blood, obtained 28 days after the second AZD1222 dose.

CDR3 amino acids: CASSMVHEINEQFF. The DNA for the CDR3 is TGTGCCAGTAGTATGGTGCACGAAATCAATGAGCAGTTCTTC. The chain recombines TRBV19 with TRBJ2-1; D remains ambiguous. The V end was cut by 3 bases, the J end by 6 bases, with 12 bases between. CDR1 is LNHDA and CDR2 is SQIVND in the germline V gene (reference sequence). The CDR3 length is 14 residues.